This T cell receptor (beta chain) was sequenced for a study of T cell responses to AZD1222 COVID-19 vaccine. Sequencing was performed with immunoSEQ multiplex PCR; in TCRdb, only in-frame clones are kept and a portion is missing. Of about 140,000 clones in the sample, 80% to 90% were seen once. V was cut by 1 base and J by 6 bases, with 2 bases left in between. The CDR3 runs to 11 residues. The chain uses TRBV12-3 or TRBV12-4 and TRBJ2-3; the D is unclear. Sequences were derived from peripheral blood, sampled on day 0 of AZD1222 vaccination. The receptor was isolated from an adult in good health. The CDR3 loop reads CASSLDDTQYF. The DNA for the CDR3 is TGTGCCAGCAGTTTAGACGATACGCAGTATTTT.